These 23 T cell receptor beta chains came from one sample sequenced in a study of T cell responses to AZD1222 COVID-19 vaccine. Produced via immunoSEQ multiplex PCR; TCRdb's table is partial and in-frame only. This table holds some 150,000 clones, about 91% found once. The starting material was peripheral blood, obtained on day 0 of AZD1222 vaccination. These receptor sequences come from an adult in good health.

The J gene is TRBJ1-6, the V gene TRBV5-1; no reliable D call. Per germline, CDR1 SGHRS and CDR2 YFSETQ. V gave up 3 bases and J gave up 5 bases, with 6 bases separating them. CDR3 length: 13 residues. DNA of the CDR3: TGCGCCAGCAGCTCAGAAGATAATTCACCCCTCCACTTT. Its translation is CASSSEDNSPLHF.

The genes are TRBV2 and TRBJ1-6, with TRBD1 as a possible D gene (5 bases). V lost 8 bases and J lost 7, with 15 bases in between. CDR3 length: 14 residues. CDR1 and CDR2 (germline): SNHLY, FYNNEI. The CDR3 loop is CASESGGFNSPLHF. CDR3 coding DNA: TGTGCCAGCGAAAGCGGGGGGTTCAATTCACCCCTCCACTTT.

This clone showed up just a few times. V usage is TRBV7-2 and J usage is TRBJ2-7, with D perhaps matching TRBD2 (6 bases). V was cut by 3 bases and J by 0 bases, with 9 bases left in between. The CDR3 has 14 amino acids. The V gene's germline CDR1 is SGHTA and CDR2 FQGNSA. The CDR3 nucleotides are TGTGCCAGCAGCTTGACTAGGAGCTCCTACGAGCAGTACTTC. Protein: CASSLTRSSYEQYF.

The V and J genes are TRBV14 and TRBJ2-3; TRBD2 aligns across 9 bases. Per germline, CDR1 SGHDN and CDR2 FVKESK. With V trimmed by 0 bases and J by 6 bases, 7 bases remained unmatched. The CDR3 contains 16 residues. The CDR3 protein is CASSQDWLAGYDTQYF. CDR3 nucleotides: TGTGCCAGCAGCCAAGATTGGCTAGCGGGATACGATACGCAGTATTTT.

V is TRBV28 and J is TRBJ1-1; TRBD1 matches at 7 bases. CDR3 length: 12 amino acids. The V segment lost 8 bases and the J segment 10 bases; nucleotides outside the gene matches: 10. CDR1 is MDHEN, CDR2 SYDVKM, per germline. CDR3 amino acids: CASEEQGRRAFF. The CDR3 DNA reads TGTGCCAGCGAAGAACAGGGGCGGAGAGCTTTCTTT.

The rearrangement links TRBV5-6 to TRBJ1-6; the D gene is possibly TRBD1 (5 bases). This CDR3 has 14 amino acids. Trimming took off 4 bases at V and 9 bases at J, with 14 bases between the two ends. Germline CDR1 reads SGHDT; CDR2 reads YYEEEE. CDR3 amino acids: CASSRPKGSSPLHF. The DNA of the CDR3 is TGTGCCAGCAGCCGGCCCAAGGGGAGTTCACCCCTCCACTTT. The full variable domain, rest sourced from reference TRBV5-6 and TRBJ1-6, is DAGVTQSPTHLIKTRGQQVTLRCSPKSGHDTVSWYQQALGQGPQFIFQYYEEEERQRGNFPDRFSGHQFPNYSSELNVNALLLGDSALYLCASSRPKGSSPLHFGNGTRLTVT.

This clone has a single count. The CDR3 DNA sequence: TGCGCCAGCAGCTACCGACCCAATAGGGATGAAAAACTGTTTTTT. As protein: CASSYRPNRDEKLFF. This chain links TRBV5-1 with TRBJ1-4; the D is unclear. The V end was cut by 3 bases, the J end by 6 bases, with 15 bases between. The CDR3 contains 15 residues. Germline lookup yields CDR1 SGHRS and CDR2 YFSETQ.

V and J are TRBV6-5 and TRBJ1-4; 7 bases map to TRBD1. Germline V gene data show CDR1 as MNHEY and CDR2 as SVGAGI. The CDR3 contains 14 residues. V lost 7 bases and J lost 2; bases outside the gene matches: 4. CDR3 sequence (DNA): TGTGCCAGCAATGGAGGGGGCACTAATGAAAAACTGTTTTTT. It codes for CASNGGGTNEKLFF.

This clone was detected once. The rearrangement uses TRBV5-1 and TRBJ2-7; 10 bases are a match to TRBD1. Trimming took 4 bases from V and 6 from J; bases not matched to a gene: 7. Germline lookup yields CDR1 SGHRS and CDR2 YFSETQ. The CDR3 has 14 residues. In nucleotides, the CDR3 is TGCGCCAGCAGCCTGGGGACAGGGGCCCTCGAGCAGTACTTC. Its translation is CASSLGTGALEQYF.

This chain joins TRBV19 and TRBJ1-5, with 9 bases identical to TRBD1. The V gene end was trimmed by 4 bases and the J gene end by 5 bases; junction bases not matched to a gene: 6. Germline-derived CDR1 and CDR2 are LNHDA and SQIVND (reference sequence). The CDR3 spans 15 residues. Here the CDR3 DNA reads TGTGCCAGTAGTACCACAGGGGGCGTGTATCAGCCCCAGCATTTT. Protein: CASSTTGGVYQPQHF.

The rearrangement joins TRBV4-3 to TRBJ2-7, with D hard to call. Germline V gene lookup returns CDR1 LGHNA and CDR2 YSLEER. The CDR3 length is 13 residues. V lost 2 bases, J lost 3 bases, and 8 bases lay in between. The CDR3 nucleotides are TGCGCCAGCAGCCAATTGGTCGGCTACGAGCAGTACTTC. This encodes CASSQLVGYEQYF.

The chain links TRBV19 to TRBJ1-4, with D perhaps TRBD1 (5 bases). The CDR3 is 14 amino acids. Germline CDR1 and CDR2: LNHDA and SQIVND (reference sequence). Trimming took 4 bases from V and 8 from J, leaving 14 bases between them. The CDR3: CASSNGQGDEKLFF. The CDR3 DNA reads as TGTGCCAGTAGTAATGGGCAGGGTGACGAAAAACTGTTTTTT.

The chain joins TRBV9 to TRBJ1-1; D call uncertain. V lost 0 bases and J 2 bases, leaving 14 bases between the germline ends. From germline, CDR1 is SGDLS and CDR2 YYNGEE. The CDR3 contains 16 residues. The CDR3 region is CASSVDYRGTNTEAFF. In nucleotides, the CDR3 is TGTGCCAGCAGCGTAGATTACCGGGGAACTAACACTGAAGCTTTCTTT.

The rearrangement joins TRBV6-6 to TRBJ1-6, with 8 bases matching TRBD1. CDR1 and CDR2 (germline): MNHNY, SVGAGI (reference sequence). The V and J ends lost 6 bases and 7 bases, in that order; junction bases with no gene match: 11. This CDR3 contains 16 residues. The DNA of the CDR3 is TGTGCCAGCAGCTACCGGACAGGGAGTGGGAATTCACCCCTCCACTTT. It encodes CASSYRTGSGNSPLHF.

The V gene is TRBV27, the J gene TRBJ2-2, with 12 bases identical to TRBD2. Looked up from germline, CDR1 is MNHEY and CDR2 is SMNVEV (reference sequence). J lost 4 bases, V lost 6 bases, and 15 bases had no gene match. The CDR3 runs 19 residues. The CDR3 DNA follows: TGTGCCAGCAGGCTAGTTCGCCGGACTAGCGGGATTATCACCGGGGAGCTGTTTTTT. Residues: CASRLVRRTSGIITGELFF.

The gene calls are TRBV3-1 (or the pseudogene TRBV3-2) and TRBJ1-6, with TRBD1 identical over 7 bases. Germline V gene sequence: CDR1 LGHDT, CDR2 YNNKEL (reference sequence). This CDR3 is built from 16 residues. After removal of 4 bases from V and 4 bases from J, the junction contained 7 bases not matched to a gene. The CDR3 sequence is CASSPRRDRYNSPLHF. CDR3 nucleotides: TGTGCCAGCAGCCCCCGCCGGGACAGATATAATTCACCCCTCCACTTT.

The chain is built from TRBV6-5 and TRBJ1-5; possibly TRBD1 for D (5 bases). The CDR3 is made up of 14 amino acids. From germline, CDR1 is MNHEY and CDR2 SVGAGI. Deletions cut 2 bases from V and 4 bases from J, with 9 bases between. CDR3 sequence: CASSYPEGNQPQHF. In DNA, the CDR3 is TGTGCCAGCAGTTACCCGGAGGGGAATCAGCCCCAGCATTTT.

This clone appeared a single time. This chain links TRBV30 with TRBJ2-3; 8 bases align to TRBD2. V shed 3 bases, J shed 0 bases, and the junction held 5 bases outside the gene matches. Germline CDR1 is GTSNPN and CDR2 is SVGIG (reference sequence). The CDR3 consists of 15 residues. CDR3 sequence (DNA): TGTGCCTGGAGCGATAGCGGGGAAAGCACAGATACGCAGTATTTT. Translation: CAWSDSGESTDTQYF.

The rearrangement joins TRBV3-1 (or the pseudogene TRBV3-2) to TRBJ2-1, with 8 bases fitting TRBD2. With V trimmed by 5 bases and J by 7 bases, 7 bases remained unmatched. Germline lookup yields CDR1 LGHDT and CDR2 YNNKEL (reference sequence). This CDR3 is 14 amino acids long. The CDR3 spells CASSYSGSSNEQFF. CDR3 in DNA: TGTGCCAGCAGCTACAGCGGGAGTAGTAATGAGCAGTTCTTC.

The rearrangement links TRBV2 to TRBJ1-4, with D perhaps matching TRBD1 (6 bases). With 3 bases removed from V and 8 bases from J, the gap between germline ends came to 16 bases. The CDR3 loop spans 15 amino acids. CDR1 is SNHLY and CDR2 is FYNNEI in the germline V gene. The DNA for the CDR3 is TGTGCCAGCAGTGAGATGACAGGTCGGGGAGAAAAACTGTTTTTT. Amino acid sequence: CASSEMTGRGEKLFF.

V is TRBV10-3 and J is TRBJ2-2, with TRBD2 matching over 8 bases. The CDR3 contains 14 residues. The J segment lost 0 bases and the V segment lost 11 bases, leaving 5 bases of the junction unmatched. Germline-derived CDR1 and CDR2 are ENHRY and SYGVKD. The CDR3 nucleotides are TGTGCCTTACGGGAGGGCTCGAACACCGGGGAGCTGTTTTTT. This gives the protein CALREGSNTGELFF.

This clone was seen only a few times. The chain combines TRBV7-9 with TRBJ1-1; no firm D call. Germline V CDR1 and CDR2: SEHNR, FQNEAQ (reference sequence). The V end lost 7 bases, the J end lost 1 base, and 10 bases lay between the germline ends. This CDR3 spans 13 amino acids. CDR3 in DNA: TGTGCCAGCACCCCCGAACGGAACACTGAAGCTTTCTTT. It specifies CASTPERNTEAFF.

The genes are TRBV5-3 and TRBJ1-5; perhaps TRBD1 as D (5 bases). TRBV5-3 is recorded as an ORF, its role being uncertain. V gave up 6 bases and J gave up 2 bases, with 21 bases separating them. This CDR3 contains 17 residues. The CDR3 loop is CARITAGPSKGNQPQHF. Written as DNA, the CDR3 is TGTGCCAGAATCACCGCGGGGCCCAGCAAGGGCAATCAGCCCCAGCATTTT.